The next 9 T cell receptor beta chains were all read from a single sample in a study of blood T cells in healthy people across ages. A sample-barcoded 5' primer and a J-beta primer mix were used in a second PCR of roughly 7 to 11 cycles. TCRdb ran MiXCR on the 5' RACE reads and lists one entry per CDR3 protein. Of 1.5 million to 2 million distinct CDR3 sequences in the sample, about 50% are singletons; the top ten hold roughly 2%. The sample consisted of blood. The receptors here all came from a woman between 40 and 55 years old in good health.

The rearrangement links TRBV21-1 to TRBJ2-1; the table's TRBD1 call for D was not verified on the DNA. TRBV21-1 is reported as a pseudogene. The CDR3 sequence is 14 residues long. The CDR3 DNA sequence: TGTGCCAGCAGCTTAAACAGGGGGCAGAATGAGCAGTTCTTC. Residues: CASSLNRGQNEQFF.

In its sample, this clonotype was seen a few times. The chain joins TRBV12-3 or TRBV12-4 to TRBJ1-2, with D perhaps TRBD1 (5 bases). With 1 base removed from V and 5 bases from J, the gap between germline ends came to 11 bases. This CDR3 has 14 residues. Written as DNA, the CDR3 is TGTGCCAGCAGTTTAGAGGGGCCAGAGTATGGCTACACCTTC. Translation: CASSLEGPEYGYTF.

The chain joins TRBV5-1 to TRBJ2-3; 9 bases are shared with TRBD2. Germline V lookup: CDR1 SGHRS, CDR2 YFSETQ. The length of the CDR3 is 16 residues. V was pared by 4 bases and J by 11 bases, with 17 bases of the junction left unmatched. CDR3 amino acids: CASSPGASGATWGQYF. CDR3 nucleotide sequence: TGCGCCAGCAGCCCAGGGGCTAGCGGGGCGACGTGGGGGCAGTATTTT.

This chain connects TRBV5-6 to TRBJ2-5; the match to TRBD2 covers 10 bases. With V trimmed by 4 bases and J by 3 bases, 9 bases remained unmatched. Germline CDR1 SGHDT, CDR2 YYEEEE. This CDR3 spans 16 amino acids. CDR3 amino acids: CASSPRASGGKETQYF. The CDR3 nucleotides read TGTGCCAGCAGCCCCCGGGCTAGCGGGGGAAAAGAGACCCAGTACTTC.

This clonotype was observed a few times. The chain carries TRBV28 and TRBJ2-3, with D perhaps TRBD2 (7 bases). The germline V gene encodes CDR1 MDHEN and CDR2 SYDVKM. The V gene lost 8 bases and the J gene lost 4 bases, with 13 bases spanning the gap. This CDR3 is built from 13 residues. The CDR3, as DNA: TGTGCCAGCTTTCGGGGGGCCCCAGATACGCAGTATTTT. Residues: CASFRGAPDTQYF. The full variable domain, rest sourced from reference TRBV28 and TRBJ2-3, is DVKVTQSSRYLVKRTGEKVFLECVQDMDHENMFWYRQDPGLGLRLIYFSYDVKMKEKGDIPEGYSVSREKKERFSLILESASTNQTSMYLCASFRGAPDTQYFGPGTRLTVL.

This clonotype has just a few counts. The chain recombines TRBV7-3 with TRBJ2-3; 11 bases align to TRBD2. CDR3 size: 17 residues. V was clipped by 3 bases and J by 4 bases; unmatched bases: 9. CDR1 is SGHTA, CDR2 FQGTGA, per germline. CDR3: CASSLARLAGMPDTQYF. CDR3 DNA sequence: TGTGCCAGCAGCTTGGCAAGACTAGCGGGGATGCCAGATACGCAGTATTTT.

This chain connects TRBV2 to TRBJ2-1, with D perhaps matching TRBD2 (6 bases). Germline assignment: CDR1 SNHLY and CDR2 FYNNEI. The CDR3 length is 16 residues. The ends were cut back, 2 bases at V and 0 bases at J, with 11 bases in the middle. CDR3 sequence: CASSERDSYSYNEQFF. The CDR3 bases are TGTGCCAGCAGTGAAAGGGACTCCTACTCCTACAATGAGCAGTTCTTC.

The chain is built from TRBV5-1 and TRBJ1-2, with a weak D call TRBD1 (6 bases). V was shortened by 4 bases and J by 4 bases, with 23 bases between the two germline ends. Germline V gene data show CDR1 as SGHRS and CDR2 as YFSETQ. This CDR3 comprises 17 residues. The CDR3 here is CASSRVGAGHNVYGYTF. The CDR3 DNA reads as TGCGCCAGCAGCCGCGTGGGGGCAGGGCACAATGTCTATGGCTACACCTTC. The full variable domain, with the rest looked up from reference TRBV5-1 and TRBJ1-2, is KAGVTQTPRYLIKTRGQQVTLSCSPISGHRSVSWYQQTPGQGLQFLFEYFSETQRNKGNFPGRFSGRQFSNSRSEMNVSTLELGDSALYLCASSRVGAGHNVYGYTFGSGTRLTVV.

The V call is TRBV29-1, the J call TRBJ2-4, with no clear D. CDR1 is SQVTM and CDR2 is ANQGSEA in the germline V gene. V lost 5 bases and J lost 0, with 8 bases in between. CDR3 length: 13 residues. CDR3 amino acids: CSVFGLAKNIQYF. The CDR3 region has the DNA TGCAGCGTTTTCGGCCTAGCCAAAAACATTCAGTACTTC.